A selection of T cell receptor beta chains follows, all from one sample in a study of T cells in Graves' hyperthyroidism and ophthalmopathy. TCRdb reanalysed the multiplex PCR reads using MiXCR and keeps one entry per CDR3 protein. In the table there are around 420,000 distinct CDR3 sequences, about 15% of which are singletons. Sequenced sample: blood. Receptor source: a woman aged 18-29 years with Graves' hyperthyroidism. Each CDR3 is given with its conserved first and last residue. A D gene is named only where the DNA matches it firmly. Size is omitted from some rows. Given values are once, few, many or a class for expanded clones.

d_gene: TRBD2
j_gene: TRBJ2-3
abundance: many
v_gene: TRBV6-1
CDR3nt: TGTGCCAGCAGCAGGGGAGGACTAGCGGGAGAGGGGAGCACAGATACGCAGTATTTT
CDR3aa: CASSRGGLAGEGSTDTQYF

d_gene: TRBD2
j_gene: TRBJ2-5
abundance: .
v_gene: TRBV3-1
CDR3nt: TGTGCCAGCAGCCTCTTACTAGCGGGAGGACCACAAGAGACCCAGTACTTC
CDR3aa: CASSLLLAGGPQETQYF

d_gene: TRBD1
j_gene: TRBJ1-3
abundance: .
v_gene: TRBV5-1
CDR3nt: TGCGCCAGCAGCTTGGGCTCGGGGACAGGGTACGACACCATATATTTT
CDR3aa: CASSLGSGTGYDTIYF

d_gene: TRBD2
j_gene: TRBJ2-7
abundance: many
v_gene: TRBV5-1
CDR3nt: TGCGCCAGCAGCTACGGGACTAGCGCCCACGAGCAGTACTTC
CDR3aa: CASSYGTSAHEQYF

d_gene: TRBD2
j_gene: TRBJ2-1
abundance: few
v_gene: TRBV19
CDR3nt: TGTGCCAGTAGTACCCGCGGGGGTAGCGGGGGGACGAGCTCCTACAATGAGCAGTTCTTC
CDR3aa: CASSTRGGSGGTSSYNEQFF

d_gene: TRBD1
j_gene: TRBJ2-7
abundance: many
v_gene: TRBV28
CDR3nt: TGTGCCAGCAGTTTAGGATGGGACTTAAAGACAGGGGCCTACGAGCAGTACTTC
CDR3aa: CASSLGWDLKTGAYEQYF

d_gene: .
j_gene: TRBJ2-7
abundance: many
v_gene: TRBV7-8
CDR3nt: TGTGCCAGCAGCAGGACGGATAGCGGCTACGAGCAGTACTTC
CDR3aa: CASSRTDSGYEQYF

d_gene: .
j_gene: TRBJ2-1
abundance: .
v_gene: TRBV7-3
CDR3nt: TGTGCCAGCAGCAAAGCCGGACAGAATGAGCAGTTCTTC
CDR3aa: CASSKAGQNEQFF

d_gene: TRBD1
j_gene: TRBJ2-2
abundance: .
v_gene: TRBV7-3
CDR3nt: TGTGCCAGCAGCTTCTCAGGGGGCAGCACCGGGGAGCTGTTTTTT
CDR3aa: CASSFSGGSTGELFF

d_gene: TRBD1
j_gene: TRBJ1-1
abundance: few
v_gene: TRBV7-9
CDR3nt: TGTGCCAGCAGCTTATTAAGTGGGACAGGGGTGGGTTCTGAAGCTTTCTTT
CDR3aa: CASSLLSGTGVGSEAFF

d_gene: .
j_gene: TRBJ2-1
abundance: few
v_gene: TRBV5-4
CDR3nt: TGTGCCAGCAGCCCGGCATTCGGGGATGAGCAGTTCTTC
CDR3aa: CASSPAFGDEQFF

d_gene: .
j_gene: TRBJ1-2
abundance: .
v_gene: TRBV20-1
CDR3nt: TGCAGTGCTAGAGATCGTGAGCAATTCTATGGCTACACCTTC
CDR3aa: CSARDREQFYGYTF

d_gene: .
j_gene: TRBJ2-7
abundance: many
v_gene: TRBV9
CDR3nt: TGTGCCAGCAGCGTAGAAGGCTCCGGATCCTACGAGCAGTACTTC
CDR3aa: CASSVEGSGSYEQYF

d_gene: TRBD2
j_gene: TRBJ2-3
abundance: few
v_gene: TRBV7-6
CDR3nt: TGTGCCAGCAGCTTAGTTCTAGCGGGAGGGTCAGATACGCAGTATTTT
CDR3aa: CASSLVLAGGSDTQYF

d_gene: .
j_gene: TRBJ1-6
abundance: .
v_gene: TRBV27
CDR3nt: TGTGCCAGCAGCGAGGGGTCGCGTCCCCTCCACTTT
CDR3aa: CASSEGSRPLHF

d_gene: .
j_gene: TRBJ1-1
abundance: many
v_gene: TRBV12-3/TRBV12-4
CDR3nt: TGTGCCAGCAGGAAACAGGAGAACACTGAAGCTTTCTTT
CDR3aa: CASRKQENTEAFF

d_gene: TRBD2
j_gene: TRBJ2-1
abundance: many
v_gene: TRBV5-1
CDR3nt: TGCGCCAGCAGCTTACGGGAGGGCCCTTTGGATGAGCAGTTCTTC
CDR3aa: CASSLREGPLDEQFF

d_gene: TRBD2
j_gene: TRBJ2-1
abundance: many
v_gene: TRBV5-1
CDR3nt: TGCGCCAGCAGCTTGGTAGCGGGAGTTTTAAATGAGCAGTTCTTC
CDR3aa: CASSLVAGVLNEQFF

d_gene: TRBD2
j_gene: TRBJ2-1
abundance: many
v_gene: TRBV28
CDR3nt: TGTGCCAGCAGTCAACTAGCGGCCGTGGGGCAGTTCTTC
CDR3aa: CASSQLAAVGQFF

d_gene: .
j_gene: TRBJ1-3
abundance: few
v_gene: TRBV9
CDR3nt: TGTGCCAGCAGCGCGGATTCACACGACTCTGGAAACACCATATATTTT
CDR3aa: CASSADSHDSGNTIYF

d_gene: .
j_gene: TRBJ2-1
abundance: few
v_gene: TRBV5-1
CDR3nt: TGCGCCAGCAGCTTGTTTCCAGGGCAGAGCTCCTACAATGAGCAGTTCTTC
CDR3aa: CASSLFPGQSSYNEQFF

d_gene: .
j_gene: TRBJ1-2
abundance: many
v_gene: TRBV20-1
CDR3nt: TGCAGTGCTATTATAGACGACGGACCTAACTATGGCTACACCTTC
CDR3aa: CSAIIDDGPNYGYTF